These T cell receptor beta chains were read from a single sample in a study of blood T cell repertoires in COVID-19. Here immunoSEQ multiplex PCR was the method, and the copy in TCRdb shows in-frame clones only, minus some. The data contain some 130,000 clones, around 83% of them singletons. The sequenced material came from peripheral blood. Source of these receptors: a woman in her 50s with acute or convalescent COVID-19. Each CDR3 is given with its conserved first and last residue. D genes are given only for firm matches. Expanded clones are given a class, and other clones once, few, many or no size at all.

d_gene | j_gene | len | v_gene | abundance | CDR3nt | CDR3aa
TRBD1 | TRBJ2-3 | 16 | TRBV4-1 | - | TGCGCCAGCAGCCACCAACTTCAGGGGGCTGGAGATACGCAGTATTTT | CASSHQLQGAGDTQYF
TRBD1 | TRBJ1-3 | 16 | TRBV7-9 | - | TGTGCCAGCAGCCCGGACAGGGTTGTTGCTGGAAACACCATATATTTT | CASSPDRVVAGNTIYF
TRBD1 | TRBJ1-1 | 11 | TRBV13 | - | TGTGCCAGCCAGCGGACAGGTGAAGCTTTCTTT | CASQRTGEAFF
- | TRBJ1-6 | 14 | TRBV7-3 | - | TGTGCCAGCAGCTTAACGGGGGGGACTTCACCCCTCCACTTT | CASSLTGGTSPLHF
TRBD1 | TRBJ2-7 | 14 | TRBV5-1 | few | TGCGCCAGCAGCCTCCGGGACAGGGTATACGAGCAGTACTTC | CASSLRDRVYEQYF
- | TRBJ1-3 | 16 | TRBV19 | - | TGTGCCAGTAGTATTGGGCGGGAGCCTTCTGGAAACACCATATATTTT | CASSIGREPSGNTIYF
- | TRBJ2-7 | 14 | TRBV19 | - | TGTGCCAGTAGTATAGAGGAGGGACCCTACGAGCAGTACTTC | CASSIEEGPYEQYF
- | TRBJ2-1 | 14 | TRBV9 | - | TGTGCCAGCAGCGTAGAACTAGTTCCGGGTGAGCAGTTCTTC | CASSVELVPGEQFF
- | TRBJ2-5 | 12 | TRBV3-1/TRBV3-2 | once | TGTGCCAGCAGCCAAGTTCGAGAGACCCAGTACTTC | CASSQVRETQYF
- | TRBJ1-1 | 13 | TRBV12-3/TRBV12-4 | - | TGTGCCAGCAGTTTAGTTACGGGGACTGAAGCTTTCTTT | CASSLVTGTEAFF
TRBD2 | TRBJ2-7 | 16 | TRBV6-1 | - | TGTGCCAGCAGTGAAGCACTAGCGGGGGGGCGGTACGAGCAGTACTTC | CASSEALAGGRYEQYF
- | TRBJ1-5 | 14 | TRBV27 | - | TGTGCCAGCAGTGCGGGACGGACCAATCAGCCCCAGCATTTT | CASSAGRTNQPQHF
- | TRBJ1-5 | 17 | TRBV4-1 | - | TGCGCCAGCAGCCAAGAGTCGGTCCCCCGAGGCAATCAGCCCCAGCATTTT | CASSQESVPRGNQPQHF
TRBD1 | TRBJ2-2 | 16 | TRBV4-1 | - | TGCGCCAGCAGCCAAGAAGGGACAGGGGCCACCGGGGAGCTGTTTTTT | CASSQEGTGATGELFF
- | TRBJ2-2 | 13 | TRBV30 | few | TGTGCCTGGAGGATAGGAGGTTCCGGGGAGCTGTTTTTT | CAWRIGGSGELFF
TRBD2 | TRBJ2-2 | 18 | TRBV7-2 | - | TGTGCCAGCAGCTCCCTACCCCCCGGGACTAGCTACACCGGGGAGCTGTTTTTT | CASSSLPPGTSYTGELFF
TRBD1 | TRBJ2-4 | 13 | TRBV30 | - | TGTGCCTGGAGTGGACAGGGGGGAAACATTCAGTACTTC | CAWSGQGGNIQYF